Detailed here is one T cell receptor beta chain. Its specificity is unknown. This CDR3 region has 13 residues. From germline, CDR1 is KGHSH and CDR2 LQKENI. V lost 3 bases and J 1 base, leaving 6 bases between the germline ends. This sample was included in a study of lymphopenia after photon versus proton radiotherapy. Study-wide results and limits: Oligoclonal CD8+ Temra expansion after nadir drove photon patients' diversity drop. A bigger post-nadir fall in TCR diversity correlated inversely with survival time in deceased patients. Better survival with proton therapy was suggested as possible, not demonstrated. Photon-treated patients lost naive T cells and TCR diversity; proton-treated stayed stable.

Measured with immunoSEQ multiplex PCR; TCRdb has only the in-frame clones, and not every one. The repertoire consists of about 22,000 clones, with roughly 90% occurring once and the leading ten covering around 10%. The chain joins TRBV18 to TRBJ2-5; D gene uncertain. Material: peripheral blood, obtained from a patient treated with proton-based radiotherapy. This TCR was sampled from a man aged 80 or over with esophageal cancer. The CDR3 DNA is TGTGCCAGCTCACCGGAGTCCCAAGAGACCCAGTACTTC. It yields the protein CASSPESQETQYF.